Listed below are T cell receptor beta chains from one sample, sequenced in a study of a mutant IDH1 vaccine in newly diagnosed glioma. Some clones are missing from TCRdb's copy, which holds only in-frame ones; the method was immunoSEQ multiplex PCR. The sample consists of over 75,000 clones, around 90% of them appearing once. The starting material was PBMCs, obtained from a glioma patient treated with radiotherapy, temozolomide or both. Receptor source: a woman in her forties or fifties with glioma. CDR3s include the opening cysteine and the closing phenylalanine or tryptophan. A D gene is named only where the DNA matches it firmly. Not all rows give a size; the values are once, few, many and, for expanded clones, a class.

D gene: NA
V gene: TRBV6-6
J gene: TRBJ1-3
clone size: NA
CDR3 DNA: TGTGCCAGCAGTGGGTTCCCGGACGGGGGAAACACCATATATTTT
CDR3 protein: CASSGFPDGGNTIYF

D gene: NA
V gene: TRBV6-1
J gene: TRBJ2-7
clone size: NA
CDR3 DNA: TGTGCCAGCAATTCCTTATCCTACGAGCAGTACTTC
CDR3 protein: CASNSLSYEQYF

D gene: TRBD1
V gene: TRBV18
J gene: TRBJ2-2
clone size: NA
CDR3 DNA: TGTGCCAGCTCACTCGACAGGGCGAACACCGGGGAGCTGTTTTTT
CDR3 protein: CASSLDRANTGELFF

D gene: NA
V gene: TRBV5-1
J gene: TRBJ2-3
clone size: NA
CDR3 DNA: TGCGCCAGCAGCTTGGCCGGAGGGGAGAGGGGAGGTACGCAGTATTTT
CDR3 protein: CASSLAGGERGGTQYF

D gene: TRBD1
V gene: TRBV5-6
J gene: TRBJ2-2
clone size: NA
CDR3 DNA: TGTGCCAGCAGGGGACAGTTCACCGGGGAGCTGTTTTTT
CDR3 protein: CASRGQFTGELFF

D gene: TRBD1
V gene: TRBV5-1
J gene: TRBJ1-3
clone size: NA
CDR3 DNA: TGCGCCAGCAGCTCAGGGACAGCCGGAAACACCATATATTTT
CDR3 protein: CASSSGTAGNTIYF

D gene: NA
V gene: TRBV2
J gene: TRBJ1-5
clone size: NA
CDR3 DNA: TGTGCCAGCAGTGTGGAAGTGAGTCAGCCCCAGCATTTT
CDR3 protein: CASSVEVSQPQHF

D gene: NA
V gene: TRBV9
J gene: TRBJ2-3
clone size: NA
CDR3 DNA: TGTGCCAGCAGCTTAAGTCACACAGATACGCAGTATTTT
CDR3 protein: CASSLSHTDTQYF

D gene: NA
V gene: TRBV28
J gene: TRBJ2-1
clone size: NA
CDR3 DNA: TGTGCCAGCAGCCTTACTAGGTTGGTCTACAATGAGCAGTTCTTC
CDR3 protein: CASSLTRLVYNEQFF

D gene: TRBD1
V gene: TRBV19
J gene: TRBJ1-2
clone size: NA
CDR3 DNA: TGTGCCAGTAGTATAAAGGGACAGGGATTTAACTATGGCTACACCTTC
CDR3 protein: CASSIKGQGFNYGYTF

D gene: NA
V gene: TRBV5-1
J gene: TRBJ1-6
clone size: NA
CDR3 DNA: TGCGCCAGCAGCTTGGAGGGCAGGGCGTCACCCCTCCACTTT
CDR3 protein: CASSLEGRASPLHF

D gene: NA
V gene: TRBV28
J gene: TRBJ1-3
clone size: once
CDR3 DNA: TGTGCCAGCAGTTTGGGGCTGTTCTCTGGAAACACCATATATTTT
CDR3 protein: CASSLGLFSGNTIYF

D gene: TRBD2
V gene: TRBV5-4
J gene: TRBJ2-7
clone size: NA
CDR3 DNA: TGTGCCAGCAGCGATCTTTCGGGAGGGCACTACGAGCAGTACTTC
CDR3 protein: CASSDLSGGHYEQYF

D gene: NA
V gene: TRBV5-1
J gene: TRBJ1-4
clone size: NA
CDR3 DNA: TGCGCCAGCAGCTTGGGCGTGGCGTTTAATGAAAAACTGTTTTTT
CDR3 protein: CASSLGVAFNEKLFF

D gene: NA
V gene: TRBV12-5
J gene: TRBJ2-7
clone size: NA
CDR3 DNA: TGTGCTAGTGGCATCCCACGGAGGGGTTACGAGCAGTACTTC
CDR3 protein: CASGIPRRGYEQYF

D gene: TRBD2
V gene: TRBV28
J gene: TRBJ2-7
clone size: NA
CDR3 DNA: TGTGCCAGCAGTTTCCTAGCGGGGGCCTACGAGCAGTACTTC
CDR3 protein: CASSFLAGAYEQYF

D gene: TRBD1
V gene: TRBV2
J gene: TRBJ2-7
clone size: NA
CDR3 DNA: TGTGCCAGCAGTGGGGACAGGGGGCGGACTAACTCCTACGAGCAGTACTTC
CDR3 protein: CASSGDRGRTNSYEQYF

D gene: NA
V gene: TRBV28
J gene: TRBJ1-2
clone size: NA
CDR3 DNA: TGTGCCAGCACCCTCGGGGGGGTTGGGGACTATGGCTACACCTTC
CDR3 protein: CASTLGGVGDYGYTF

D gene: NA
V gene: TRBV29-1
J gene: TRBJ1-2
clone size: once
CDR3 DNA: TGCAGCGTCAAGGGGTGGGCGGAAGGCTACACCTTC
CDR3 protein: CSVKGWAEGYTF

D gene: NA
V gene: TRBV7-9
J gene: TRBJ1-1
clone size: NA
CDR3 DNA: TGTGCCAGCAGCTCACCGTGGGAAGAAACTGAAGCTTTCTTT
CDR3 protein: CASSSPWEETEAFF

D gene: NA
V gene: TRBV27
J gene: TRBJ2-7
clone size: NA
CDR3 DNA: TGTGCCAGCAGTTCTGGATACGAGCAGTACTTC
CDR3 protein: CASSSGYEQYF

D gene: NA
V gene: TRBV5-6
J gene: TRBJ1-4
clone size: NA
CDR3 DNA: TGTGCCAGCAGCACCGGACACGAAGAAAAACTGTTTTTT
CDR3 protein: CASSTGHEEKLFF

D gene: NA
V gene: TRBV11-3
J gene: TRBJ2-2
clone size: NA
CDR3 DNA: TGTGCCAGCAGCTTAATCCTGTCGATCGTAGCGGCCCCGGGCACCGGGGAGCTGTTTTTT
CDR3 protein: CASSLILSIVAAPGTGELFF

D gene: TRBD1
V gene: TRBV6-5
J gene: TRBJ2-7
clone size: NA
CDR3 DNA: TGTGCCAGCAGAAATACACAGGGGTCGGGAAGCGAGCAGTACTTC
CDR3 protein: CASRNTQGSGSEQYF

D gene: NA
V gene: TRBV30
J gene: TRBJ2-1
clone size: NA
CDR3 DNA: TGTGCCTGGAGCCAAGCGACGGGAATTCAATTCTTC
CDR3 protein: CAWSQATGIQFF

D gene: NA
V gene: TRBV27
J gene: TRBJ2-3
clone size: NA
CDR3 DNA: TGTGCCAGCACCTTGGGAGATACGCAGTATTTT
CDR3 protein: CASTLGDTQYF

D gene: NA
V gene: TRBV27
J gene: TRBJ1-5
clone size: NA
CDR3 DNA: TGTGCCAGCACCCGTACGGGGGGAGGTCAGCCCCAGCATTTT
CDR3 protein: CASTRTGGGQPQHF

D gene: NA
V gene: TRBV4-2
J gene: TRBJ1-4
clone size: NA
CDR3 DNA: TGTGCCAGCAGCCAAGAAGTTATGGGGGGCTTTGAAAAACTGTTTTTT
CDR3 protein: CASSQEVMGGFEKLFF

D gene: TRBD1
V gene: TRBV30
J gene: TRBJ2-3
clone size: NA
CDR3 DNA: TGTGCCTGGACCCTCCCGGGACAGTCAGATACGCAGTATTTT
CDR3 protein: CAWTLPGQSDTQYF

D gene: TRBD1
V gene: TRBV5-1
J gene: TRBJ2-1
clone size: NA
CDR3 DNA: TGCGCCAGCAGCTCCCGGGACAGGGGGGTCAATGAGCAGTTCTTC
CDR3 protein: CASSSRDRGVNEQFF

D gene: NA
V gene: TRBV7-9
J gene: TRBJ1-1
clone size: NA
CDR3 DNA: TGTGCCAGCAGCTTAAATTCGGTCGCGAACACTGAAGCTTTCTTT
CDR3 protein: CASSLNSVANTEAFF